This T cell receptor (beta chain) was captured in a study of T cells expressing NK-cell markers. About the research overall: Within the sequenced cohort of eight donors, seven exhibited HCMV seropositivity and one was seronegative. General observations from the study: Also leading the CD3+CD56-NKG2C+ fraction in a few donors were these clonotypes. Dominant NKG2C+ clonotype frequencies of roughly 1.0-7.5% of CD8+ T cells were measured in a handful of donors. There remained a lack of clarity about HCMV specificity of expanded NKG2C+ T cell clones.

As to this clonotype: Its target is not known.

The CDR3 totals 17 residues. Germline CDR1 and CDR2: SGHVS and FQNEAQ. TCRdb re-called the 5' RACE reads and gives one entry per CDR3 protein, without DNA. The table lists roughly 380,000 distinct CDR3 sequences. Sample: blood T cells: a sorted CD56 or NKG2C T cell subset, CD4+ or CD8+ T cells, or bulk PBMC T cells (not recorded which). The TCR was taken from a man between 18 and 69 years old in good health. This rearrangement joins TRBV7-8 to TRBJ2-2; TCRdb outputs TRBD2, but without DNA this stays unchecked. This chain's CDR3 is CASSVLAGAVNTGELFF.